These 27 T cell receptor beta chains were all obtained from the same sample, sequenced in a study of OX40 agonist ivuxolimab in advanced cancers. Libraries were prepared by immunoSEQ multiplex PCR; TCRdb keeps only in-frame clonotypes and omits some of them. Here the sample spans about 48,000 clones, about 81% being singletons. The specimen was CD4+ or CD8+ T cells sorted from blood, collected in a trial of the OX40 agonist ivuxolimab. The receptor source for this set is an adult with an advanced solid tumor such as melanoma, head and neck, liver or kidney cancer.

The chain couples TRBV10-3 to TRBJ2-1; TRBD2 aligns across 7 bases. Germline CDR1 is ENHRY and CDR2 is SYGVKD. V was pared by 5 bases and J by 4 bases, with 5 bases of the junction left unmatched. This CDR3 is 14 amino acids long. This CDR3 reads CAISSSGDYNEQFF. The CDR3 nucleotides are TGTGCCATCAGTTCAAGCGGGGATTACAATGAGCAGTTCTTC.

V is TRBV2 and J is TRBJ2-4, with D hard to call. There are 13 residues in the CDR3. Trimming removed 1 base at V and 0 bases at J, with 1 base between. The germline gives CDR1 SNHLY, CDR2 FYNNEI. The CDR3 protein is CASSEEAKNIQYF. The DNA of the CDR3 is TGTGCCAGCAGTGAAGAAGCCAAAAACATTCAGTACTTC.

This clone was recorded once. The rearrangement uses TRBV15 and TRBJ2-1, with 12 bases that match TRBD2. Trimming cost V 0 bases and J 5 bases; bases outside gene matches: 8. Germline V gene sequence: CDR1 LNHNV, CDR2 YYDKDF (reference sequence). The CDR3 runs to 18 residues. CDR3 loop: CATSRDLAGGPRDNEQFF. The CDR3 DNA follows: TGTGCCACCAGCAGAGATCTAGCGGGAGGGCCCCGTGACAATGAGCAGTTCTTC.

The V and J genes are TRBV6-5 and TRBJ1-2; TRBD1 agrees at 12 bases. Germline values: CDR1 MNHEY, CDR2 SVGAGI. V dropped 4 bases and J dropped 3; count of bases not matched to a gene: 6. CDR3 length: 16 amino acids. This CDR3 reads CASSSGTGGTYYGYTF. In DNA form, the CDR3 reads TGTGCCAGCAGTTCCGGGACAGGGGGCACCTACTATGGCTACACCTTC.

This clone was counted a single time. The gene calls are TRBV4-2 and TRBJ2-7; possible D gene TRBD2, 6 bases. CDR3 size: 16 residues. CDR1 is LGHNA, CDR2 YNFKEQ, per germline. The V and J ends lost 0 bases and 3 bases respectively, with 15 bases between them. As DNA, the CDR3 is TGTGCCAGCAGCCAAGAAGGCGGGACTGCAAGCTACGAGCAGTACTTC. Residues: CASSQEGGTASYEQYF.

The CDR3 spells CASSLALGDTQYF. DNA of the CDR3: TGTGCCAGCAGCTTAGCTCTCGGGGATACGCAGTATTTT. The chain couples TRBV7-8 to TRBJ2-3; unclear D gene. V was cut by 0 bases and J by 6 bases, with 7 bases left in between. Per germline, CDR1 SGHVS and CDR2 FQNEAQ. The CDR3 spans 13 residues.

CDR3 DNA: TGCGCCAGCAGCCCGGACGATTACGAGCAGTACTTC. Its translation is CASSPDDYEQYF. This chain uses TRBV5-1 with TRBJ2-7; no clear D gene. This CDR3 is 12 amino acids long. With 4 bases removed from V and 4 bases from J, the gap between germline ends came to 9 bases. Germline CDR1 reads SGHRS; CDR2 reads YFSETQ.

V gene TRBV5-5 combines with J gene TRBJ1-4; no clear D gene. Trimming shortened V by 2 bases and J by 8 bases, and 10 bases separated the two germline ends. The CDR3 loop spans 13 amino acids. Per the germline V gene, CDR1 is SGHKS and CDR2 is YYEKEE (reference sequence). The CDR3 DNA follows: TGTGCCAGCAGCTTAGGAGGACGGGAAAAACTGTTTTTT. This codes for CASSLGGREKLFF.

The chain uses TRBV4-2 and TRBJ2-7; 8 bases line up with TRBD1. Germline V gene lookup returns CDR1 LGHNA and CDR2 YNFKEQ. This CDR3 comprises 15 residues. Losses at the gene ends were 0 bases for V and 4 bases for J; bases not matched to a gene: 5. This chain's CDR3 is CASSQDLRGQYEQYF. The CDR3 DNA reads TGTGCCAGCAGCCAAGATCTCAGGGGGCAGTACGAGCAGTACTTC.

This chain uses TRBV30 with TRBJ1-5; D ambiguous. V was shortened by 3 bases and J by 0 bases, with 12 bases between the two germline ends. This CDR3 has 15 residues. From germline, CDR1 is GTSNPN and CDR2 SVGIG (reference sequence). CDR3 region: CAWSLGGYSNQPQHF. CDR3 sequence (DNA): TGTGCCTGGAGCCTCGGTGGGTATAGCAATCAGCCCCAGCATTTT.

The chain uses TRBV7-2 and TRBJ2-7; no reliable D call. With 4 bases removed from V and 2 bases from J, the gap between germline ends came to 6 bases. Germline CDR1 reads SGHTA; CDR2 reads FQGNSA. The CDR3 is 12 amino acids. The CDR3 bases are TGTGCCAGCAGCTCGGGCCCCTACGAGCAGTACTTC. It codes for CASSSGPYEQYF.

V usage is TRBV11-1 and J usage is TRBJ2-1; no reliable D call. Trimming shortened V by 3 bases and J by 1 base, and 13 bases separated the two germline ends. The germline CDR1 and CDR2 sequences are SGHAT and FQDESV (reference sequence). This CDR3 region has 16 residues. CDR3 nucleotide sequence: TGTGCCAGCAGCTTTGGTTCCTGGGGATCCTACAATGAGCAGTTCTTC. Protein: CASSFGSWGSYNEQFF.

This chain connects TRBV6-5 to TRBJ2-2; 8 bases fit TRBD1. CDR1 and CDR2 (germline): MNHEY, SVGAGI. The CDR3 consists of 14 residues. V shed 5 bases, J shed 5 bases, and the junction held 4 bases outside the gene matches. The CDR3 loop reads CASSRGQGTGELFF. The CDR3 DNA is TGTGCCAGCAGTCGAGGACAGGGAACCGGGGAGCTGTTTTTT.

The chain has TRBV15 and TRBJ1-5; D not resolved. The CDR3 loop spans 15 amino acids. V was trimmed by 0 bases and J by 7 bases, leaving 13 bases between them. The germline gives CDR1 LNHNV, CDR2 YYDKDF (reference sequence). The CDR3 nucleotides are TGTGCCACCAGCAGAGAAGCGGGAACCTGGCAGCCCCAGCATTTT. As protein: CATSREAGTWQPQHF.

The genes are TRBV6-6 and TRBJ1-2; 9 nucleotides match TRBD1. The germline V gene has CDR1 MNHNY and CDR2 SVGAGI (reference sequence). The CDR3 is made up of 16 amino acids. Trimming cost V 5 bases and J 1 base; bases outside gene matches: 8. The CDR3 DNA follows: TGTGCCAGCAGTCCCGGGACAGGGAGCGGTAACTATGGCTACACCTTC. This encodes CASSPGTGSGNYGYTF.

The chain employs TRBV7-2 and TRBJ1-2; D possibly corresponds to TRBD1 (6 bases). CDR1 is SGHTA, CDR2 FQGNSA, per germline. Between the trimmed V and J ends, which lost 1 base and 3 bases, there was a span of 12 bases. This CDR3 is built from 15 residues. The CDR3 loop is CASSLVGGGDYGYTF. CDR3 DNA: TGTGCCAGCAGCTTAGTGGGCGGGGGCGACTATGGCTACACCTTC.

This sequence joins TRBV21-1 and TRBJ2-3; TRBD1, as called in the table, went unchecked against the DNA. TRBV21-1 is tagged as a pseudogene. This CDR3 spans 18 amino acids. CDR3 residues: CASEGSTGGASSTDTQYF. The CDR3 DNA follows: TGTGCCAGCGAAGGTAGCACAGGGGGCGCTTCGAGCACAGATACGCAGTATTTT.

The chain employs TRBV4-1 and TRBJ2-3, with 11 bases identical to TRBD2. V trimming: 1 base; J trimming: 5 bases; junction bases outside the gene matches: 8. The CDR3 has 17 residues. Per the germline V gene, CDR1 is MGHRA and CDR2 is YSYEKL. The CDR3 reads CASSQAVSGGGRDTQYF. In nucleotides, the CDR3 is TGCGCCAGCAGCCAAGCTGTTAGCGGGGGGGGTCGAGATACGCAGTATTTT.

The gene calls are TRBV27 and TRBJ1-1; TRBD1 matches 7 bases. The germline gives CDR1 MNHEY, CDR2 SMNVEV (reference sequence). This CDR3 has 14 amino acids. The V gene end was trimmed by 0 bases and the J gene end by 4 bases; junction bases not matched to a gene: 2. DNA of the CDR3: TGTGCCAGCAGTTTATCGACAGGGACCACTGAAGCTTTCTTT. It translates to CASSLSTGTTEAFF.

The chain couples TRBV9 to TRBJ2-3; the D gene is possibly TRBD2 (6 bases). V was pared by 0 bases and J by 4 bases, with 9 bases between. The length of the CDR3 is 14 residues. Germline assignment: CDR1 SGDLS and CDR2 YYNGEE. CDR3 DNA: TGTGCCAGCAGCGTAGTAGGCGGGGCAGATACGCAGTATTTT. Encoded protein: CASSVVGGADTQYF.

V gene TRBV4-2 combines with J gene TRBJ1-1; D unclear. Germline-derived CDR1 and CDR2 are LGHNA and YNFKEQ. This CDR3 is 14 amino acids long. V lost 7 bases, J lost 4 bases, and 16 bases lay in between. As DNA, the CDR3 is TGTGCCAGCAAGTCAGATATTAGTGGCACTGAAGCTTTCTTT. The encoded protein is CASKSDISGTEAFF.

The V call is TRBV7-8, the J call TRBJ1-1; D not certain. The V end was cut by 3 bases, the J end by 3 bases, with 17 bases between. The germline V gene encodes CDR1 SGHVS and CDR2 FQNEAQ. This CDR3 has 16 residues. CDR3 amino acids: CASSLGRLRSDTEAFF. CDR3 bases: TGTGCCAGCAGCTTGGGCCGGCTTCGGTCGGACACTGAAGCTTTCTTT.

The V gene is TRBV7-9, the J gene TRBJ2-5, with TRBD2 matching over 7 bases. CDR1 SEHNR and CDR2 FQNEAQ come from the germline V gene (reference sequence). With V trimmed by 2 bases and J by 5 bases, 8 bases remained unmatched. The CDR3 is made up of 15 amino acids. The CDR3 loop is CASSLTHGEGETQYF. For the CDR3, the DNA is TGTGCCAGCAGCTTAACCCACGGGGAGGGGGAGACCCAGTACTTC. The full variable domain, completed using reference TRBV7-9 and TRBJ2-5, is DTGVSQNPRHKITKRGQNVTFRCDPISEHNRLYWYRQTLGQGPEFLTYFQNEAQLEKSRLLSDRFSAERPKGSFSTLEIQRTEQGDSAMYLCASSLTHGEGETQYFGPGTRLLVL.

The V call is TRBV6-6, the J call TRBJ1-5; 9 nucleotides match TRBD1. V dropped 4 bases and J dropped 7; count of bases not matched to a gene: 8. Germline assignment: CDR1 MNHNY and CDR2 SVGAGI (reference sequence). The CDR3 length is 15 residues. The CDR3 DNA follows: TGTGCCAGCAGTTTGGGACAGGGAAGGGGACAGCCCCAGCATTTT. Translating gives CASSLGQGRGQPQHF.

CDR3 nucleotides: TGTGCCATCAGTGATTCCGGGGGAGCTGATGAAAAACTGTTTTTT. As protein: CAISDSGGADEKLFF. This chain links TRBV10-3 with TRBJ1-4; possible D gene TRBD1, 5 bases. This CDR3 has 15 residues. The germline V gene encodes CDR1 ENHRY and CDR2 SYGVKD. Trimming removed 3 bases from V and 6 bases from J, with 14 bases in between.

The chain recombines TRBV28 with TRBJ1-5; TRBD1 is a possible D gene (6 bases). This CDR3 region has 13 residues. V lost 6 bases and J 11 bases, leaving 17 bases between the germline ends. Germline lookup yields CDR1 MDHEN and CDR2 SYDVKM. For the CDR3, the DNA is TGTGCCAGCAGAGGACCGCAGGGGAAGGCCCAGCATTTT. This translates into CASRGPQGKAQHF.

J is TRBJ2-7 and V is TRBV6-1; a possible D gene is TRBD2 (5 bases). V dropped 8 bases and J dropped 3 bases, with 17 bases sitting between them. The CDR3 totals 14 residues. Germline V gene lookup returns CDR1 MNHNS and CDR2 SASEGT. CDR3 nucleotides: TGTGCCAGCGAGGGATTCCGTGGATACTACGAGCAGTACTTC. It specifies CASEGFRGYYEQYF.